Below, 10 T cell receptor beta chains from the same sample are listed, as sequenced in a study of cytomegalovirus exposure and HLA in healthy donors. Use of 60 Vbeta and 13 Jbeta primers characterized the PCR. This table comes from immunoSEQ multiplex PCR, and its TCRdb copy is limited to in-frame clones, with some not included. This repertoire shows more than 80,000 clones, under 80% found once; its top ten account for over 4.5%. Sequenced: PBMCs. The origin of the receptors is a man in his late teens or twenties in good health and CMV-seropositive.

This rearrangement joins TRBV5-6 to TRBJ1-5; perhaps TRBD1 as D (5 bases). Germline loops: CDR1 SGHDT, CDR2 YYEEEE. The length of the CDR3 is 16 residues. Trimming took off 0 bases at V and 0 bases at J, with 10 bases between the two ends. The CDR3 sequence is CASSLGGLYSNQPQHF. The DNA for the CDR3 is TGTGCCAGCAGCTTGGGGGGCCTATATAGCAATCAGCCCCAGCATTTT.

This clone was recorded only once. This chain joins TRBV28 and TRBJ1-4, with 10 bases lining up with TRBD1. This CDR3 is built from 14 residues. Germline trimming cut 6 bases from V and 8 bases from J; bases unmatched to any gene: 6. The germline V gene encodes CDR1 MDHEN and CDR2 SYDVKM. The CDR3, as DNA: TGTGCCAGCAGGACAGGGGGCGGGAGGGAAAAACTGTTTTTT. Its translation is CASRTGGGREKLFF.

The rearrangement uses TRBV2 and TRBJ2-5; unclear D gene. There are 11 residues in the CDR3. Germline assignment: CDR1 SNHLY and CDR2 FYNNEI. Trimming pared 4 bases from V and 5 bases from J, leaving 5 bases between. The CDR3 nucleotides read TGTGCCAGCAGTGGCGGTGAGACCCAGTACTTC. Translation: CASSGGETQYF.

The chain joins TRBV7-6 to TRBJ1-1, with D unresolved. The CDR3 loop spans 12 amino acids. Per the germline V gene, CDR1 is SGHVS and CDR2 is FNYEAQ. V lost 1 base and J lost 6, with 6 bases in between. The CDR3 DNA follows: TGTGCCAGCAGCTTAGACGGGGCTGAAGCTTTCTTT. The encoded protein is CASSLDGAEAFF.

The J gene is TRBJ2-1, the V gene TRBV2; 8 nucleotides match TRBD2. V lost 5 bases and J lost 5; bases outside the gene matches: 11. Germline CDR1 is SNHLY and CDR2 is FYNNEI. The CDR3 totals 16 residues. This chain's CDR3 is CASSQEAGESDNEQFF. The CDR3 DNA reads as TGTGCCAGCAGTCAGGAAGCGGGAGAGAGTGACAATGAGCAGTTCTTC.

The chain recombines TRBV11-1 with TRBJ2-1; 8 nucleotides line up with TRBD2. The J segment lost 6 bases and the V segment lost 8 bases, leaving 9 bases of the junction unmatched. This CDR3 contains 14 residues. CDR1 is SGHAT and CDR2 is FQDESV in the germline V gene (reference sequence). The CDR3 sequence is CASHQSGRLNEQFF. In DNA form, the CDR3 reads TGTGCCAGCCATCAAAGCGGGAGACTCAATGAGCAGTTCTTC.

The CDR3 sequence is CATSRTRTNNEQFF. The CDR3 nucleotides are TGTGCCACCAGCAGAACTCGGACAAACAATGAGCAGTTCTTC. The chain recombines TRBV15 with TRBJ2-1; maybe TRBD1 (5 bases). The germline gives CDR1 LNHNV, CDR2 YYDKDF (reference sequence). The CDR3 is 14 amino acids. V was cut by 2 bases and J by 5 bases, with 10 bases left in between.

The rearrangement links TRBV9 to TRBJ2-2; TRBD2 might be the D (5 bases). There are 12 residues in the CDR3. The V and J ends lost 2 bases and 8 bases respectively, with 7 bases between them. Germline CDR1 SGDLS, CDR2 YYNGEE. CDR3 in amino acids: CASSVEGGELFF. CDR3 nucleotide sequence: TGTGCCAGCAGCGTTGAGGGTGGGGAGCTGTTTTTT.

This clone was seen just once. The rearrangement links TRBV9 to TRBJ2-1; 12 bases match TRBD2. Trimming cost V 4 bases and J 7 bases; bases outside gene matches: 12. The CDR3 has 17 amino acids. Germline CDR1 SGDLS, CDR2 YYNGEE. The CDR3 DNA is TGTGCCAGCAGCCCCCATTTAGGGACTAGCGGGCGAAATGAGCAGTTCTTC. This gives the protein CASSPHLGTSGRNEQFF.

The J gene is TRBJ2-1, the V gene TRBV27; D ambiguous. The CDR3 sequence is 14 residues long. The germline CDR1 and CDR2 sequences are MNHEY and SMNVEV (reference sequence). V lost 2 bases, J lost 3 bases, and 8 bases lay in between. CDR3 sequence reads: CASSLRTVYNEQFF. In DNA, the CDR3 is TGTGCCAGCAGTTTACGAACAGTCTACAATGAGCAGTTCTTC.